The next 21 T cell receptor beta chains were all read from a single sample in a study of T cell responses to AZD1222 COVID-19 vaccine. Profiled with immunoSEQ multiplex PCR; TCRdb holds only in-frame clones, not every one. The sample shows roughly 260,000 clones, 93% of them seen only once. The specimen comprised peripheral blood, sampled on day 0 of AZD1222 vaccination. The receptors come from an adult in good health.

The chain links TRBV9 to TRBJ1-1; tentatively, D is TRBD1 (6 bases). Germline CDR1 reads SGDLS; CDR2 reads YYNGEE. CDR3 length equals 14 residues. Trimming took 4 bases from V and 1 from J, leaving 11 bases between them. The CDR3 reads CASSLRGENTEAFF. CDR3 DNA: TGTGCCAGCAGCCTGAGGGGGGAGAACACTGAAGCTTTCTTT.

DNA for the CDR3: TGCGCCAGCAGCCAAGAAGCTCCCTCCTACAATGAGCAGTTCTTC. This codes for CASSQEAPSYNEQFF. This chain uses TRBV4-3 with TRBJ2-1; no clear D. This CDR3 is 15 amino acids long. Germline loops: CDR1 LGHNA, CDR2 YSLEER. With 0 bases removed from V and 0 bases from J, the gap between germline ends came to 6 bases.

The chain combines TRBV4-2 with TRBJ2-3, with TRBD2 identical over 9 bases. Germline trimming cut 0 bases from V and 4 bases from J; bases unmatched to any gene: 8. Germline CDR1 reads LGHNA; CDR2 reads YNFKEQ. CDR3 length: 17 amino acids. The CDR3 protein is CASSQDGAGGPPDTQYF. The CDR3 DNA reads as TGTGCCAGCAGCCAAGACGGGGCGGGGGGGCCACCAGATACGCAGTATTTT.

The chain has TRBV18 and TRBJ2-7, with 13 bases aligning to TRBD2. The germline V gene has CDR1 KGHSH and CDR2 LQKENI. The CDR3 runs to 15 residues. V was clipped by 6 bases and J by 6 bases; unmatched bases: 8. CDR3 in amino acids: CASSSTSGGYGEQYF. CDR3 bases: TGTGCCAGCTCTTCGACTAGCGGGGGGTACGGCGAGCAGTACTTC. Filled out from reference TRBV18 and TRBJ2-7, the complete variable domain reads NAGVMQNPRHLVRRRGQEARLRCSPMKGHSHVYWYRQLPEEGLKFMVYLQKENIIDESGMPKERFSAEFPKEGPSILRIQQVVRGDSAAYFCASSSTSGGYGEQYFGPGTRLTVT.

This clone was observed once. The CDR3 nucleotides are TGTGCCAGTAGTACCCCGGGGGGGAGCAATCAGCCCCAGCATTTT. It is translated as CASSTPGGSNQPQHF. V gene TRBV19 combines with J gene TRBJ1-5; TRBD1 is a possible D gene (5 bases). The CDR3 length is 15 residues. Germline CDR1 LNHDA, CDR2 SQIVND (reference sequence). V lost 4 bases, J lost 1 base, and 11 bases lay in between.

The CDR3 here is CASSISPSDSPLHF. CDR3 in DNA: TGTGCCAGTAGTATTAGTCCTTCGGATTCACCCCTCCACTTT. The chain links TRBV19 to TRBJ1-6; D ambiguous. CDR1 and CDR2 from the germline V gene are LNHDA and SQIVND (reference sequence). The ends were cut back, 3 bases at V and 8 bases at J, with 11 bases in the middle. The length of the CDR3 is 14 residues.

This sequence joins TRBV4-1 and TRBJ1-3; 7 positions match TRBD1. The CDR3 covers 16 residues. Trimming removed 0 bases from V and 0 bases from J; junction bases left unmatched: 2. Looked up from germline, CDR1 is MGHRA and CDR2 is YSYEKL. The CDR3 nucleotides are TGCGCCAGCAGCCAAGAAGGGGGCCGCTCTGGAAACACCATATATTTT. Protein sequence: CASSQEGGRSGNTIYF.

The chain carries TRBV2 and TRBJ1-3, with a weak D call TRBD1 (6 bases). The germline CDR1 and CDR2 sequences are SNHLY and FYNNEI. The CDR3 covers 12 residues. Trimming cost V 7 bases and J 8 bases, with 12 bases left between them. The CDR3 here is CASNYRDDTIYF. The DNA of the CDR3 is TGTGCCAGCAATTACAGGGATGACACCATATATTTT.

The J gene is TRBJ1-2, the V gene TRBV28; D uncertain. The germline V gene encodes CDR1 MDHEN and CDR2 SYDVKM. V dropped 3 bases and J dropped 4 bases, with 15 bases sitting between them. This CDR3 is 15 amino acids long. The DNA for the CDR3 is TGTGCCAGCAGTTTCTCTTATGGTCAAGGCTATGGCTACACCTTC. Its translation: CASSFSYGQGYGYTF.

This clone occurred once. V gene TRBV7-3 combines with J gene TRBJ2-7; 8 nucleotides agree with TRBD1. The germline V gene has CDR1 SGHTA and CDR2 FQGTGA. Trimming at V came to 0 bases and at J to 3 bases, leaving 4 bases not matched to a gene. The CDR3 contains 15 residues. CDR3 bases: TGTGCCAGCAGCTTAACGGGGGGACAGGACTACGAGCAGTACTTC. Translated: CASSLTGGQDYEQYF.

The chain carries TRBV9 and TRBJ1-1; tentative D call: TRBD1 (6 bases). The length of the CDR3 is 13 residues. Trimming pared 4 bases from V and 2 bases from J, leaving 9 bases between. Germline-derived CDR1 and CDR2 are SGDLS and YYNGEE. The CDR3 sequence: CASSPTGNTEAFF. The CDR3 DNA is TGTGCCAGCAGCCCGACAGGAAACACTGAAGCTTTCTTT.

V usage is TRBV3-1 (or the pseudogene TRBV3-2) and J usage is TRBJ2-7; TRBD2 agrees at 9 bases. The germline V gene encodes CDR1 LGHDT and CDR2 YNNKEL (reference sequence). The CDR3 extends over 18 amino acids. The J segment lost 4 bases and the V segment lost 4 bases, leaving 17 bases of the junction unmatched. CDR3 amino acids: CASSPLAGVHRGGYEQYF. CDR3 DNA: TGTGCCAGCAGCCCTTTAGCGGGGGTTCATCGGGGAGGGTACGAGCAGTACTTC.

The chain joins TRBV14 to TRBJ1-6, with D perhaps TRBD1 (6 bases). In germline, CDR1 is SGHDN, CDR2 FVKESK. Trimming stripped 5 bases from V and 1 base from J, with 15 bases between. The CDR3 totals 17 residues. CDR3 DNA: TGTGCCAGCAGCGACAGGAGAAGTAGGTCCTATAATTCACCCCTCCACTTT. Translation gives CASSDRRSRSYNSPLHF.

The gene calls are TRBV6-5 and TRBJ1-5, with a tentative D call TRBD1 (6 bases). This CDR3 has 15 amino acids. CDR1 is MNHEY and CDR2 is SVGAGI in the germline V gene. Between the trimmed V and J ends, which lost 10 bases and 2 bases, there was a span of 18 bases. CDR3 bases: TGTGCCACCCGAGTCGACAGGTACGGCAATCAGCCCCAGCATTTT. Protein product: CATRVDRYGNQPQHF.

The chain couples TRBV19 to TRBJ1-2, with TRBD1 matching over 8 bases. V lost 4 bases to trimming and J lost 4 bases; unmatched junction nucleotides: 2. The CDR3 is 13 amino acids. The germline gives CDR1 LNHDA, CDR2 SQIVND (reference sequence). The CDR3 DNA sequence: TGTGCCAGTAGTACCGGGACAGGCTATGGCTACACCTTC. It encodes CASSTGTGYGYTF.

The chain uses TRBV27 and TRBJ1-5; possible D gene TRBD1, 5 bases. The germline gives CDR1 MNHEY, CDR2 SMNVEV (reference sequence). The CDR3 is made up of 14 amino acids. V lost 4 bases and J 7 bases, leaving 14 bases between the germline ends. The chain's CDR3 is CASSYRRFGQPQHF. CDR3 bases: TGTGCCAGCAGTTACAGGAGGTTCGGACAGCCCCAGCATTTT.

V gene TRBV4-2 combines with J gene TRBJ1-5; D gene ambiguous. V lost 4 bases and J 4 bases, leaving 14 bases between the germline ends. The V gene's germline CDR1 is LGHNA and CDR2 YNFKEQ. The CDR3 contains 15 residues. CDR3 loop: CASSLSDTQNQPQHF. The DNA for the CDR3 is TGTGCCAGCAGCCTCTCTGACACACAGAATCAGCCCCAGCATTTT.

This chain uses TRBV30 with TRBJ2-7; possible D gene TRBD1, 7 bases. From germline, CDR1 is GTSNPN and CDR2 SVGIG (reference sequence). The CDR3 extends over 14 amino acids. V lost 7 bases, J lost 1 base, and 17 bases lay in between. The DNA of the CDR3 is TGTGCCTCGGAGGGGGGACAGAAGTCCTACGAGCAGTACTTC. Translating gives CASEGGQKSYEQYF.

The genes are TRBV27 and TRBJ1-4, with 7 nucleotides matching TRBD1. V lost 5 bases and J lost 5; bases outside the gene matches: 17. The CDR3 loop spans 18 amino acids. Germline CDR1 and CDR2: MNHEY and SMNVEV (reference sequence). The CDR3 DNA sequence: TGTGCCAGCAGTACTCTCAACTCCTACAGGGGCAAGAATGAAAAACTGTTTTTT. Its translation is CASSTLNSYRGKNEKLFF. The full variable domain, with the rest looked up from reference TRBV27 and TRBJ1-4, is EAQVTQNPRYLITVTGKKLTVTCSQNMNHEYMSWYRQDPGLGLRQIYYSMNVEVTDKGDVPEGYKVSRKEKRNFPLILESPSPNQTSLYFCASSTLNSYRGKNEKLFFGSGTQLSVL.

The chain employs TRBV30 and TRBJ1-5, with no clear D. This CDR3 comprises 13 residues. Germline CDR1 is GTSNPN and CDR2 is SVGIG (reference sequence). V lost 0 bases and J 5 bases, leaving 8 bases between the germline ends. In DNA, the CDR3 is TGTGCCTGGAGTGTACTCGAGGATCAGCCCCAGCATTTT. This sequence encodes CAWSVLEDQPQHF.

The chain is built from TRBV14 and TRBJ2-7; 12 bases map to TRBD1. Losses at the gene ends were 1 base for V and 0 bases for J; bases not matched to a gene: 7. Germline assignment: CDR1 SGHDN and CDR2 FVKESK. The CDR3 is made up of 18 amino acids. The CDR3 sequence: CASSQGDRGLRSSYEQYF. The CDR3 coding sequence is TGTGCCAGCAGCCAAGGGGACAGGGGGCTAAGGAGCTCCTACGAGCAGTACTTC.